This T cell receptor (beta chain) is from a study of T cell responses to AZD1222 COVID-19 vaccine. Study-wide points: In a largely white British group with more females than males, clonal diversity was possibly underestimated. Spike-specific TCR breadth rose after two AZD1222 doses, and depth rose as well. Across spike, vaccine-associated CD4 TCRs were found, dominant at 160-218 and 743-854.

Deletions cut 3 bases from V and 2 bases from J, with 10 bases between. The CDR3 has 14 amino acids. Germline CDR1 reads LGHNA; CDR2 reads YNFKEQ. With regard to this clone: Its antigen is still unknown.

TCRdb's copy holds only in-frame clones and misses some; the assay was immunoSEQ multiplex PCR. Among 75,000 to 85,000 clones listed, approximately 87% were seen once. The sequences come from peripheral blood, collected 28 days after the second AZD1222 dose. The chain combines TRBV4-2 with TRBJ1-2; TRBD1 might be the D (5 bases). The receptor's source is an adult who received the AZD1222 COVID-19 vaccine. DNA for the CDR3: TGTGCCAGCAGCCAGGGGGACGGGAACTATGGCTACACCTTC. It yields the protein CASSQGDGNYGYTF.